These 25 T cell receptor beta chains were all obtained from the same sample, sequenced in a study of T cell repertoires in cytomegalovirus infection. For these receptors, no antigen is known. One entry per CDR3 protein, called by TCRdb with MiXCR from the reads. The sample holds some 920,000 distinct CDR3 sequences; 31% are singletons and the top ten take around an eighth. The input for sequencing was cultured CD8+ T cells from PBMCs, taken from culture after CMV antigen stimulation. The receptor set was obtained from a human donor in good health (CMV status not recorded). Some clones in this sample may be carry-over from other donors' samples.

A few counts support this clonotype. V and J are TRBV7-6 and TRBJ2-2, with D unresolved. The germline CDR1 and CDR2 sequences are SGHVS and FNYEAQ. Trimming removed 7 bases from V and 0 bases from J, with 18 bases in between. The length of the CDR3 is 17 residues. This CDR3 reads CASTLLPQPTNTGELFF. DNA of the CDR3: TGTGCCAGCACCCTCCTTCCCCAGCCCACGAACACCGGGGAGCTGTTTTTT.

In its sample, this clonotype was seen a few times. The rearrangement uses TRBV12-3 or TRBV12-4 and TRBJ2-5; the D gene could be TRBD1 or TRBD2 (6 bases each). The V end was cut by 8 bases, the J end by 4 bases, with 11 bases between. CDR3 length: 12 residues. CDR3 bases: TGTGCCAGCCAACAGGGAGGAGAGACCCAGTACTTC. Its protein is CASQQGGETQYF.

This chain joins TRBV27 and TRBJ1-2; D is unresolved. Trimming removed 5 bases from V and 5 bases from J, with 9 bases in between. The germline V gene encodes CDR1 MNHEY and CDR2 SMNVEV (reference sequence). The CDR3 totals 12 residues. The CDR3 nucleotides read TGTGCCAGCAGTCCTAGGAGGTATGGCTACACCTTC. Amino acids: CASSPRRYGYTF.

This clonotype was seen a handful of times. CDR3 coding DNA: TGTGCCAGCAGTTTCGTAATCGATGATGAGGGGATCATTGAGACCCAGTACTTC. This translates into CASSFVIDDEGIIETQYF. The genes are TRBV12-3 or TRBV12-4 and TRBJ2-5, with D perhaps matching TRBD1 or TRBD2 (5 bases each). This CDR3 has 18 residues. The ends were cut back, 3 bases at V and 5 bases at J, with 25 bases in the middle.

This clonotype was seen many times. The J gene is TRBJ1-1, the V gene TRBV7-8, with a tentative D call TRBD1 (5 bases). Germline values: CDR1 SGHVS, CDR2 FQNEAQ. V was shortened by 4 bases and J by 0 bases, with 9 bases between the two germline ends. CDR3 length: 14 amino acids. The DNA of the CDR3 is TGTGCCAGCAGCTCAAACAGGTTGAACACTGAAGCTTTCTTT. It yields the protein CASSSNRLNTEAFF.

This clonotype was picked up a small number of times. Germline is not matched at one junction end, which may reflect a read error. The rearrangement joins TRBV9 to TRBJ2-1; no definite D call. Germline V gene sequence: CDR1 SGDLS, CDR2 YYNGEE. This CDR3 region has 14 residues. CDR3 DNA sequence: TGTGCCGGCAGTCGGGTGGCGACCTACAATGAGCAGTTCTTC. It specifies CAGSRVATYNEQFF. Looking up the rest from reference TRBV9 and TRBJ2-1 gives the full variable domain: DSGVTQTPKHLITATGQRVTLRCSPRSGDLSVYWYQQSLDQGLQFLIQYYNGEERAKGNILERFSAQQFPDLHSELNLSSLELGDSALYFCAGSRVATYNEQFFGPGTRLTVL.

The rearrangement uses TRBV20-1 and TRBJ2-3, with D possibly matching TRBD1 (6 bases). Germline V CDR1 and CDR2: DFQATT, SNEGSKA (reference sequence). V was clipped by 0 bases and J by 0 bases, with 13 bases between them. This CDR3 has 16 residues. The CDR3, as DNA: TGCAGTGCTAGAGATCGGGAAGGGGGTAGCACAGATACGCAGTATTTT. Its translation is CSARDREGGSTDTQYF.

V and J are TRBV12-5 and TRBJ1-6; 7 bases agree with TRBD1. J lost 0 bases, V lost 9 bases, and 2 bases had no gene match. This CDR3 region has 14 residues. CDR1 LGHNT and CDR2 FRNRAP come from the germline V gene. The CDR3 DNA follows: TGTGCTAGGGGGGACAGCTCCTATAATTCACCCCTCCACTTT. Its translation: CARGDSSYNSPLHF.

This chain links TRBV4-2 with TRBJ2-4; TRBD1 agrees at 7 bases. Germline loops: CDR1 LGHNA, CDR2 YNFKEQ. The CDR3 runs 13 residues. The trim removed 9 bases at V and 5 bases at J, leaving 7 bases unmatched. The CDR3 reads CASSDGTENIQYF. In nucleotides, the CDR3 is TGTGCCAGTTCAGATGGGACAGAAAACATTCAGTACTTC.

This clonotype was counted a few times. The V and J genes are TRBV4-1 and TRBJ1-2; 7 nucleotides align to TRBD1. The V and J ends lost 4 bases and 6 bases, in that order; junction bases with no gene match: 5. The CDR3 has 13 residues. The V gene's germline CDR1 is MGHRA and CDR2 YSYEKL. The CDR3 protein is CASSLEGADGYTF. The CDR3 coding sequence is TGCGCCAGCAGCCTAGAGGGGGCCGATGGCTACACCTTC.

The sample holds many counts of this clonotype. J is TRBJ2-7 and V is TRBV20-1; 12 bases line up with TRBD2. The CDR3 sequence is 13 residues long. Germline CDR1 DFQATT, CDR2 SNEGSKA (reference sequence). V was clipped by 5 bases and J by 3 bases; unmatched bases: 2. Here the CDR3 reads CSAPGLAGYEQYF. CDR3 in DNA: TGCAGTGCTCCGGGACTAGCGGGCTACGAGCAGTACTTC.

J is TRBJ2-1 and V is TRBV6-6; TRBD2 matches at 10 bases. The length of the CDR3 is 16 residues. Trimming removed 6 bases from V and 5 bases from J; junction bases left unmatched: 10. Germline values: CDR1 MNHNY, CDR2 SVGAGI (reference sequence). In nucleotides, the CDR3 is TGTGCCAGCAGGACCCCCCCTAGCGGGGGAGACAATGAGCAGTTCTTC. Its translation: CASRTPPSGGDNEQFF.

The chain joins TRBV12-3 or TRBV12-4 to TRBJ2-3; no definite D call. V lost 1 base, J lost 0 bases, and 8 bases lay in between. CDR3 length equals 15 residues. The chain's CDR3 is CASSLGSRSTDTQYF. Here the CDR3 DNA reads TGTGCCAGCAGTTTAGGGTCTCGGAGCACAGATACGCAGTATTTT.

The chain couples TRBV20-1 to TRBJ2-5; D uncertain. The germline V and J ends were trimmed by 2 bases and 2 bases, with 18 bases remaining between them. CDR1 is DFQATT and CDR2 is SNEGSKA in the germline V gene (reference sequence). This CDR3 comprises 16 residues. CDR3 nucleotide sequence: TGCAGTGCTAGACCCGACCTAATTAGATTACAAGAGACCCAGTACTTC. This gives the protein CSARPDLIRLQETQYF.

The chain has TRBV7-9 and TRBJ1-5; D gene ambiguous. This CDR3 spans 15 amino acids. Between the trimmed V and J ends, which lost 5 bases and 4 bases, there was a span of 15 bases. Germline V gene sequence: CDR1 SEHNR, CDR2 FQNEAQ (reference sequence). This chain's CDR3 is CASSPTEGTNQPQHF. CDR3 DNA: TGTGCCAGCAGCCCTACTGAGGGAACGAATCAGCCCCAGCATTTT.

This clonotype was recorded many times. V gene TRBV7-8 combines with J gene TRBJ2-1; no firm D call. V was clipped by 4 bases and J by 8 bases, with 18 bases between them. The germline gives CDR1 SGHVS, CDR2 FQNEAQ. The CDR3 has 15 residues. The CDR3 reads CASSSKARRLDEQFF. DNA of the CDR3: TGTGCCAGCAGCTCCAAGGCCAGGAGACTCGATGAGCAGTTCTTC. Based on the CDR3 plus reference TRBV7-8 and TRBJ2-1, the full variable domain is GAGVSQSPRYKVAKRGQDVALRCDPISGHVSLFWYQQALGQGPEFLTYFQNEAQLDKSGLPSDRFFAERPEGSVSTLKIQRTQQEDSAVYLCASSSKARRLDEQFFGPGTRLTVL.

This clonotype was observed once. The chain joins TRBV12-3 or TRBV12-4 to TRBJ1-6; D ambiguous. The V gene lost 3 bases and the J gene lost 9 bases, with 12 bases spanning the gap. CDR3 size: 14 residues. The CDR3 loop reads CASSLRVIRSPLHF. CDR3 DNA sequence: TGTGCCAGCAGTTTGAGGGTCATACGTTCACCCCTCCACTTT.

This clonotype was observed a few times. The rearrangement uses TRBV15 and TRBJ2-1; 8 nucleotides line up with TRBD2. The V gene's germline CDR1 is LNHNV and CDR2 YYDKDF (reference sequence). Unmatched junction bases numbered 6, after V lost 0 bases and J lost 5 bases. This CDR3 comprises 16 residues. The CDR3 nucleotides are TGTGCCACCAGCAGAGAGAGACAGCGGGGGCACAATGAGCAGTTCTTC. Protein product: CATSRERQRGHNEQFF.

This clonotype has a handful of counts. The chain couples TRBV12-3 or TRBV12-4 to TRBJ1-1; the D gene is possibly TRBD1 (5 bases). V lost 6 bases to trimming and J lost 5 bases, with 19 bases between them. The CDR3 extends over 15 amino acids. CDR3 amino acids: CASRGTRGALTEAFF. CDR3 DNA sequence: TGTGCCAGCAGGGGGACGAGGGGTGCCCTAACTGAAGCTTTCTTT.

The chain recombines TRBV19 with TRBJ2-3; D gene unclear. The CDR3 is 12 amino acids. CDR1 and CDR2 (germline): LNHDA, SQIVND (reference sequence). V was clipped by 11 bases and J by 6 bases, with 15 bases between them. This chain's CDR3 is CAAAVPGDTQYF. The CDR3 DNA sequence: TGTGCCGCTGCGGTCCCTGGGGATACGCAGTATTTT.

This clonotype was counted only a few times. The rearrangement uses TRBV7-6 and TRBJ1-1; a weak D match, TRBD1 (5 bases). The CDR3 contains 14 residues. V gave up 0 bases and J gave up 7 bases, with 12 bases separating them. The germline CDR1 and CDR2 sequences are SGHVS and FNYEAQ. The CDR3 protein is CASSLAGGYSEAFF. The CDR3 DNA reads TGTGCCAGCAGCTTAGCGGGGGGATATAGTGAAGCTTTCTTT.

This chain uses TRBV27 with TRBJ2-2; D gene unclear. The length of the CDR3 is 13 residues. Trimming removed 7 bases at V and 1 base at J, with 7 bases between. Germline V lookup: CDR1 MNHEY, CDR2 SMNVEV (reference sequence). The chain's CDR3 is CASNFLNTGELFF. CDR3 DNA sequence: TGTGCCAGCAATTTTCTGAACACCGGGGAGCTGTTTTTT.

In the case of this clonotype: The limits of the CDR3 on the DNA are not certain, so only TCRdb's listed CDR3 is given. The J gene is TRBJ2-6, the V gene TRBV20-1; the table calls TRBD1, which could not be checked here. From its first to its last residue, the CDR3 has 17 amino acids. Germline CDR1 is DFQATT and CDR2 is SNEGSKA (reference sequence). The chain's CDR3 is CSARVGQGARGANVPTF.

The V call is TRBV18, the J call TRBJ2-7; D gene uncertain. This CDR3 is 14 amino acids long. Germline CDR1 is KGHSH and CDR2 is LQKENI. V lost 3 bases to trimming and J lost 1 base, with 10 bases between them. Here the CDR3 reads CASSPGIGSYEQYF. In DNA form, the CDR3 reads TGTGCCAGCTCACCGGGGATTGGGTCCTACGAGCAGTACTTC. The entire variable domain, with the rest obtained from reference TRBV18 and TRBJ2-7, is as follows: NAGVMQNPRHLVRRRGQEARLRCSPMKGHSHVYWYRQLPEEGLKFMVYLQKENIIDESGMPKERFSAEFPKEGPSILRIQQVVRGDSAAYFCASSPGIGSYEQYFGPGTRLTVT.

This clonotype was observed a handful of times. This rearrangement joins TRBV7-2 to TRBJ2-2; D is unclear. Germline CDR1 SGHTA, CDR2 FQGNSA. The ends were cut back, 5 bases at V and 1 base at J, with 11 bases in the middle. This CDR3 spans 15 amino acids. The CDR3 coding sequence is TGTGCCAGCAGCCGACCCTATGAGAACACCGGGGAGCTGTTTTTT. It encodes CASSRPYENTGELFF.